This T cell receptor beta chain was recorded in a study of blood T cell repertoires in COVID-19. Study-level background: PBMCs, B-cell-depleted T cells, or T cells provided the cDNA or gDNA that made up the material.

Original processing notes: Reference gene primer amplification in the assay estimated nucleated cell counts. Assay: immunoSEQ multiplex PCR; the TCRdb copy retains only in-frame clones and omits some. V, J and clone size are taken as reported in that table, and D and trimming were inferred from the DNA itself. Counted here are 200,000 or so clones, about four fifths occurring once; the ten biggest clones make up approximately 6.2%. Germline loops: CDR1 SNHLY, CDR2 FYNNEI. V gave up 6 bases and J gave up 7 bases, with 4 bases separating them. The CDR3 extends over 10 amino acids. Input material: peripheral blood. The clonotype was recovered from a woman in her forties with acute or convalescent COVID-19. J is TRBJ1-3 and V is TRBV2, with no clear D. DNA for the CDR3: TGTGCCAGCAGCGTCAACACCATATATTTT. It specifies CASSVNTIYF.